The subject of this entry is one T cell receptor beta chain. This entry is derived from a study of cytomegalovirus exposure and HLA in healthy donors. V gave up 7 bases and J gave up 1 base, with 11 bases separating them. The CDR3 contains 14 residues. CDR1 and CDR2 (germline): MDHEN, SYDVKM. 13 Jbeta primers and 60 Vbeta primers were used for the PCR. Sequencing was performed with immunoSEQ multiplex PCR; in TCRdb, only in-frame clones are kept and a portion is missing. This sample contains 190,000 or so clones. The donors comprised healthy bone marrow donors. This receptor was taken from a boy between 10 and 17 years old in good health and CMV-seronegative. The chain carries TRBV28 and TRBJ2-1; D is ambiguous. The sample consisted of PBMCs. CDR3 in amino acids: CASTSQESYNEQFF. CDR3 nucleotides: TGTGCCAGCACGAGTCAAGAGTCCTACAATGAGCAGTTCTTC.